These 13 T cell receptor beta chains were sequenced from one sample in a study of radiotherapy plus CTLA-4 blockade in lung cancer. Repertoires were generated with immunoSEQ multiplex PCR, while TCRdb's copy carries only in-frame clones and drops some. Among about 59,000 clones listed, around 74% were seen once. The material sequenced was peripheral blood, taken from a patient treated with radiotherapy plus ipilimumab. The receptors derive from a human donor with non-small cell lung cancer whose response to radiotherapy plus ipilimumab could not be evaluated.

This clone was found a few times. V gene TRBV7-3 combines with J gene TRBJ2-3; the D gene is possibly TRBD1 (6 bases). Trimming stripped 3 bases from V and 5 bases from J, with 12 bases between. From germline, CDR1 is SGHTA and CDR2 FQGTGA. This CDR3 region has 14 residues. The CDR3 loop reads CASSFSGAGDTQYF. The CDR3, as DNA: TGTGCCAGCAGCTTCTCAGGGGCGGGAGATACGCAGTATTTT.

Comment on this clone: Other nucleotide sequences from this sample produce the same CDR3. The chain has TRBV6-1 and TRBJ2-5; the match to TRBD1 covers 9 bases. The V gene's germline CDR1 is MNHNS and CDR2 SASEGT. This CDR3 comprises 15 residues. V was pared by 2 bases and J by 2 bases, with 3 bases of the junction left unmatched. CDR3 nucleotides: TGTGCCAGCAGTGAAAACAGGGGGCTTCAAGAGACCCAGTACTTC. Its translation is CASSENRGLQETQYF.

This clone was picked up a small number of times. V usage is TRBV10-2 and J usage is TRBJ1-5; D gene uncertain. This CDR3 is 12 amino acids long. The V gene lost 6 bases and the J gene lost 7 bases, with 10 bases spanning the gap. In germline, CDR1 is WSHSY, CDR2 SAAADI. DNA for the CDR3: TGCGCCAGCAGCACGGGGAACCAGCCCCAGCATTTT. As protein: CASSTGNQPQHF.

The CDR3 DNA follows: TGTGCCAGCAGTTCTCCCGCTACAGGTGATACGCAGTATTTT. This gives the protein CASSSPATGDTQYF. V and J are TRBV28 and TRBJ2-3, with D tentatively TRBD1 (5 bases). Germline assignment: CDR1 MDHEN and CDR2 SYDVKM. This CDR3 region has 14 residues. Trimming left V 4 bases short and J 6 bases short, with 14 bases between. Full variable domain (outside the CDR3, taken from reference TRBV28 and TRBJ2-3): DVKVTQSSRYLVKRTGEKVFLECVQDMDHENMFWYRQDPGLGLRLIYFSYDVKMKEKGDIPEGYSVSREKKERFSLILESASTNQTSMYLCASSSPATGDTQYFGPGTRLTVL.

This sequence joins TRBV10-3 and TRBJ2-7, with D tentatively TRBD1 (6 bases). The CDR3 consists of 16 residues. Germline CDR1 ENHRY, CDR2 SYGVKD. V was trimmed by 10 bases and J by 3 bases, leaving 25 bases between them. In nucleotides, the CDR3 is TGTGCCACGATACAGGGCCTCCAAACAGCAGGCTACGAGCAGTACTTC. This translates into CATIQGLQTAGYEQYF.

This sequence joins TRBV19 and TRBJ2-3; 10 bases align to TRBD2. The CDR3 extends over 15 amino acids. The germline gives CDR1 LNHDA, CDR2 SQIVND (reference sequence). The V segment lost 4 bases and the J segment 5 bases; nucleotides outside the gene matches: 6. The DNA for the CDR3 is TGTGCCAGTAGTAGAGCGGGAGGGCCGGGAGATACGCAGTATTTT. It codes for CASSRAGGPGDTQYF.

This clone showed up just once. J is TRBJ2-2 and V is TRBV7-3, with D maybe TRBD2 (6 bases). The germline V gene has CDR1 SGHTA and CDR2 FQGTGA. The V gene lost 5 bases and the J gene lost 1 base, with 8 bases spanning the gap. The CDR3 extends over 14 amino acids. The CDR3 bases are TGTGCCAGCAGCCTCGGGGGGAACACCGGGGAGCTGTTTTTT. Its translation is CASSLGGNTGELFF.

This chain links TRBV4-1 with TRBJ2-1; 12 bases fit TRBD2. The V segment lost 4 bases and the J segment 8 bases; nucleotides outside the gene matches: 6. The CDR3 is made up of 15 amino acids. Germline values: CDR1 MGHRA, CDR2 YSYEKL. CDR3 coding DNA: TGCGCCAGCAGCCCTCGACTAGCGGGAGCGGATGAGCAGTTCTTC. Its protein is CASSPRLAGADEQFF.

CDR3: CASSSPGQPYEQYF. The CDR3 nucleotides read TGCGCCAGCAGCTCTCCGGGACAGCCCTACGAGCAGTACTTC. This rearrangement joins TRBV5-1 to TRBJ2-7, with 7 bases identical to TRBD1. The CDR3 consists of 14 residues. With 3 bases clipped from V and 2 bases from J, the junction kept 5 bases outside the gene matches. From germline, CDR1 is SGHRS and CDR2 YFSETQ.

This clone turned up a few times. J is TRBJ2-1 and V is TRBV19; D may be TRBD2 (6 bases). Trimming left V 6 bases short and J 3 bases short, with 9 bases between. Germline values: CDR1 LNHDA, CDR2 SQIVND (reference sequence). The CDR3 extends over 13 amino acids. CDR3 DNA sequence: TGTGCCAGTAGGCGGGGACTCTACAATGAGCAGTTCTTC. It yields the protein CASRRGLYNEQFF.

The CDR3 nucleotides read TGTGCCAGCAGTTACTCTAATCCGAGCTCCTACGAGCAGTACTTC. This gives the protein CASSYSNPSSYEQYF. V and J are TRBV6-5 and TRBJ2-7, with D unresolved. V lost 0 bases and J 0 bases, leaving 9 bases between the germline ends. This CDR3 has 15 residues. CDR1 is MNHEY and CDR2 is SVGAGI in the germline V gene.

The chain combines TRBV2 with TRBJ1-1; no reliable D call. The germline V gene has CDR1 SNHLY and CDR2 FYNNEI. Trimming pared 7 bases from V and 0 bases from J, leaving 18 bases between. The CDR3 runs to 16 residues. The CDR3 region is CASISPFRRVNTEAFF. Written as DNA, the CDR3 is TGTGCCAGCATCTCCCCGTTTAGGAGGGTGAACACTGAAGCTTTCTTT. Full variable domain (rest looked up from reference TRBV2 and TRBJ1-1): EPEVTQTPSHQVTQMGQEVILRCVPISNHLYFYWYRQILGQKVEFLVSFYNNEISEKSEIFDDQFSVERPDGSNFTLKIRSTKLEDSAMYFCASISPFRRVNTEAFFGQGTRLTVV.

This clone occurred a few times. This chain uses TRBV13 with TRBJ1-2, with D possibly matching TRBD1 (6 bases). Trimming stripped 5 bases from V and 8 bases from J, with 18 bases between. CDR1 is PRHDT and CDR2 is FYEKMQ in the germline V gene (reference sequence). The CDR3 runs 14 residues. The DNA of the CDR3 is TGTGCCAGCAGCCAGGGGCTGAGGGAAGGCGGCTACACCTTC. Its protein product is CASSQGLREGGYTF.